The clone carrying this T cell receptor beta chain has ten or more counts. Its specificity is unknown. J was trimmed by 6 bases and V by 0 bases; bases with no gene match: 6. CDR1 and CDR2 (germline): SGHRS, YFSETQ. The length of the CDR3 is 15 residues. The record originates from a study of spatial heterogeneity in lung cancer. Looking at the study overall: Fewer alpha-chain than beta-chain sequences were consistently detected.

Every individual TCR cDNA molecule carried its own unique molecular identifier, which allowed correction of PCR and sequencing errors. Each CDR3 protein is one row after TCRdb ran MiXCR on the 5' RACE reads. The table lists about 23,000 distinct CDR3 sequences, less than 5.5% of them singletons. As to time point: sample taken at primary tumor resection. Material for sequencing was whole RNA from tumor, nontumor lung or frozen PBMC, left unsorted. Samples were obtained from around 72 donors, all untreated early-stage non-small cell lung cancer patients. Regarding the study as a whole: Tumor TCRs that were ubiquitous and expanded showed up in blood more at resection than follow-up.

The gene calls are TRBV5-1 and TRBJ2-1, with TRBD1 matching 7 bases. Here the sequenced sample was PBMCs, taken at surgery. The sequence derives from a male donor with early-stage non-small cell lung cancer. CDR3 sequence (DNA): TGCGCCAGCAGCTTGGTGGGACAGTACTCCAATGAGCAGTTCTTC. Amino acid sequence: CASSLVGQYSNEQFF. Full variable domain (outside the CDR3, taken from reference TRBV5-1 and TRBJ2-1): KAGVTQTPRYLIKTRGQQVTLSCSPISGHRSVSWYQQTPGQGLQFLFEYFSETQRNKGNFPGRFSGRQFSNSRSEMNVSTLELGDSALYLCASSLVGQYSNEQFFGPGTRLTVL.